These 20 T cell receptor beta chains were all obtained from the same sample, sequenced in a study of neurological immune-mediated disorders. Each CDR3 protein is one row after TCRdb ran MiXCR on the 5' RACE reads. The sample contains some 70,000 distinct CDR3 sequences, 3.5% to 5.5% of which appear only once. The sample was PBMCs. These TCRs come from a man in his thirties or forties with multiple sclerosis.

In its sample, this clonotype was seen many times. The rearrangement uses TRBV4-1 and TRBJ2-7; tentative D call: TRBD2 (5 bases). The V gene lost 4 bases and the J gene lost 0 bases, with 19 bases spanning the gap. The CDR3 loop spans 17 amino acids. CDR1 is MGHRA, CDR2 YSYEKL, per germline. CDR3 DNA: TGCGCCAGCAGCCTCTTTCGGGGTTCAGTGGGCTCCTACGAGCAGTACTTC. It encodes CASSLFRGSVGSYEQYF.

This clonotype has just a few counts. At one end the junction does not follow the germline gene, possibly because of a read error. The rearrangement joins TRBV25-1 to TRBJ1-5; no firm D call. Germline CDR1 is MGHDK and CDR2 is SYGVNS. This CDR3 is built from 14 residues. The CDR3 sequence: CASSDLDSNQPQNF. The DNA for the CDR3 is TGTGCCAGCAGCGACCTAGATAGCAATCAGCCCCAGAATTTT.

This clonotype was counted many times. This rearrangement joins TRBV7-9 to TRBJ2-3; weak D call: TRBD1 (6 bases). Germline CDR1 is SEHNR and CDR2 is FQNEAQ (reference sequence). Trimming cost V 1 base and J 2 bases, with 16 bases left between them. This CDR3 spans 17 amino acids. CDR3 loop: CASSLVYGRGPTDTQYF. CDR3 nucleotides: TGTGCCAGCAGCTTAGTTTACGGCAGGGGACCCACAGATACGCAGTATTTT.

This clonotype showed up many times. The chain links TRBV2 to TRBJ2-3, with 13 bases lining up with TRBD2. The CDR3 spans 18 residues. Germline CDR1 SNHLY, CDR2 FYNNEI. V was clipped by 1 base and J by 4 bases; unmatched bases: 8. CDR3 loop: CASSEVGTSGGAADTQYF. CDR3 nucleotide sequence: TGTGCCAGCAGTGAAGTGGGAACTAGCGGGGGGGCCGCAGATACGCAGTATTTT.

This clonotype was counted at least ten times. A junction boundary mismatches the germline segment, possibly from a read error. The gene calls are TRBV12-3 or TRBV12-4 and TRBJ1-6; D may be TRBD1 (5 bases). The CDR3 has 17 residues. The CDR3: CASSNSPRRELGSPLNF. The DNA for the CDR3 is TGTGCCAGCAGTAATAGCCCCCGCAGGGAGTTGGGTTCACCCCTCAACTTT.

This clonotype has a count of ten or more. The chain combines TRBV7-9 with TRBJ2-5; D unclear. CDR1 is SEHNR and CDR2 is FQNEAQ in the germline V gene (reference sequence). Trimming removed 3 bases from V and 2 bases from J, with 4 bases in between. This CDR3 spans 12 amino acids. CDR3 nucleotide sequence: TGTGCCAGCAGCTTCGGGCAAGAGACCCAGTACTTC. Amino acid sequence: CASSFGQETQYF.

This clonotype was observed a handful of times. Here the CDR3 DNA reads TGCGCCAGCAGCCCCCGGGCAGGGGGTACCGAGGATACGCAGTATTTT. This codes for CASSPRAGGTEDTQYF. This chain uses TRBV4-1 with TRBJ2-3, with TRBD1 identical over 7 bases. The CDR3 covers 16 residues. Germline CDR1 is MGHRA and CDR2 is YSYEKL. V was clipped by 4 bases and J by 6 bases; unmatched bases: 13.

This clonotype has at least ten counts. This sequence joins TRBV27 and TRBJ1-2; D remains unclear. This CDR3 is 14 amino acids long. CDR1 and CDR2 from the germline V gene are MNHEY and SMNVEV (reference sequence). Trimming removed 3 bases at V and 4 bases at J, with 12 bases between. CDR3 loop: CASSFSRQTYGYTF. DNA for the CDR3: TGTGCCAGCAGTTTCAGTCGGCAGACCTATGGCTACACCTTC.

This clonotype was seen a handful of times. The rearrangement uses TRBV27 and TRBJ1-1; D is unresolved. This CDR3 comprises 15 residues. The V gene's germline CDR1 is MNHEY and CDR2 SMNVEV (reference sequence). The V and J ends lost 0 bases and 2 bases respectively, with 10 bases between them. The CDR3, as DNA: TGTGCCAGCAGTTTATCGTGGGAATCTAACACTGAAGCTTTCTTT. Protein sequence: CASSLSWESNTEAFF.

The J gene is TRBJ2-3, the V gene TRBV5-1, with D perhaps matching TRBD1 or TRBD2 (5 bases each). The CDR3 sequence is 15 residues long. The germline V and J ends were trimmed by 2 bases and 6 bases, with 16 bases remaining between them. CDR1 and CDR2 (germline): SGHRS, YFSETQ. DNA for the CDR3: TGCGCCAGCAGCTTTGGACTCGAAGGGGTGGATACGCAGTATTTT. Protein: CASSFGLEGVDTQYF. The full variable domain, with the rest looked up from reference TRBV5-1 and TRBJ2-3, is KAGVTQTPRYLIKTRGQQVTLSCSPISGHRSVSWYQQTPGQGLQFLFEYFSETQRNKGNFPGRFSGRQFSNSRSEMNVSTLELGDSALYLCASSFGLEGVDTQYFGPGTRLTVL.

Many counts were recorded for this clonotype. The rearrangement joins TRBV6-1 to TRBJ1-2; D gene uncertain. The germline V gene encodes CDR1 MNHNS and CDR2 SASEGT. The CDR3 contains 14 residues. Trimming pared 5 bases from V and 4 bases from J, leaving 14 bases between. The CDR3 nucleotides read TGTGCCAGCAGTCCGGGCATGCAGACCTATGGCTACACCTTC. Translation: CASSPGMQTYGYTF.

The rearrangement uses TRBV5-1 and TRBJ1-2; 7 nucleotides line up with TRBD1. There are 13 residues in the CDR3. The ends lost 3 bases at V and 6 bases at J; junction bases unmatched: 5. Germline loops: CDR1 SGHRS, CDR2 YFSETQ. The CDR3 is CASSSQGGDGYTF. The CDR3 coding sequence is TGCGCCAGCAGCTCTCAAGGGGGCGATGGCTACACCTTC.

J is TRBJ1-2 and V is TRBV18, with 10 bases that match TRBD1. V dropped 2 bases and J dropped 4; count of bases not matched to a gene: 1. From germline, CDR1 is KGHSH and CDR2 LQKENI. The CDR3 contains 14 residues. The CDR3 protein is CASSPGQGGYGYTF. The CDR3 nucleotides read TGTGCCAGCTCACCAGGACAGGGGGGCTATGGCTACACCTTC.

This clonotype was observed at least ten times. The chain is built from TRBV6-5 and TRBJ1-4, with TRBD1 as a possible D gene (6 bases). The CDR3 sequence is 13 residues long. Trimming left V 11 bases short and J 11 bases short, with 21 bases between. The germline CDR1 and CDR2 sequences are MNHEY and SVGAGI. This CDR3 is CAAMDSTNWKLFF. In nucleotides, the CDR3 is TGTGCCGCCATGGACAGCACTAATTGGAAACTGTTTTTT.

This clonotype showed up many times. The CDR3 protein is CATSVRAGGFYEQYV. CDR3 DNA sequence: TGTGCCACCAGTGTGAGAGCGGGGGGGTTCTACGAGCAGTACGTC. The chain uses TRBV24-1 and TRBJ2-7; 10 nucleotides match TRBD2. The CDR3 runs to 15 residues. Trimming cost V 5 bases and J 3 bases; bases outside gene matches: 6. CDR1 and CDR2 (germline): KGHDR, SFDVKD.

There are many counts of this clonotype. This chain connects TRBV3-1 to TRBJ2-4; unclear D gene. With 3 bases removed from V and 0 bases from J, the gap between germline ends came to 12 bases. Germline CDR1 and CDR2: LGHDT and YNNKEL (reference sequence). There are 16 residues in the CDR3. Here the CDR3 DNA reads TGTGCCAGCAGCCAGGGGTCTGGGCTAGCCAAAAACATTCAGTACTTC. Protein: CASSQGSGLAKNIQYF.

This clonotype was counted ten times or more. The chain recombines TRBV7-8 with TRBJ2-3; D might be TRBD2 (7 bases). The CDR3 sequence is 14 residues long. The V gene's germline CDR1 is SGHVS and CDR2 FQNEAQ. V was shortened by 8 bases and J by 2 bases, with 14 bases between the two germline ends. The CDR3 DNA reads TGTGCCAGCGAAAAGCGGGGACACACAGATACGCAGTATTTT. Its translation is CASEKRGHTDTQYF.

Ten or more counts support this clonotype. The chain is built from TRBV29-1 and TRBJ1-4; tentative D call: TRBD1 (5 bases). V was clipped by 3 bases and J by 7 bases, with 12 bases between them. Germline values: CDR1 SQVTM, CDR2 ANQGSEA. This CDR3 has 13 amino acids. CDR3 region: CSVDGPTGEKLFF. CDR3 DNA sequence: TGCAGCGTTGACGGCCCTACAGGTGAAAAACTGTTTTTT.

This clonotype was observed at least ten times. This chain uses TRBV5-1 with TRBJ2-3; a weak D match, TRBD1 (7 bases). Trimming pared 9 bases from V and 2 bases from J, leaving 19 bases between. The germline CDR1 and CDR2 sequences are SGHRS and YFSETQ. This CDR3 comprises 15 residues. CDR3 amino acids: CATSPGDSLTDTQYF. In DNA, the CDR3 is TGCGCCACTTCACCGGGGGACAGCCTCACAGATACGCAGTATTTT.

This clonotype has only a few counts. This CDR3 is missing its conserved last phenylalanine or tryptophan, likely due to a read error. The chain joins TRBV7-9 to TRBJ2-2; unclear D gene. The V end lost 10 bases, the J end lost 3 bases, and 9 bases lay between the germline ends. Per the germline V gene, CDR1 is SEHNR and CDR2 is FQNEAQ (reference sequence). This CDR3 has 12 amino acids. The CDR3 region is CANNPDTGELFV. The CDR3 DNA is TGTGCCAACAACCCGGACACCGGGGAGCTGTTTGTT.